In its sample, the clone carrying this TCR beta chain was seen many times. The CDR3 has 17 amino acids. Between the trimmed V and J ends, which lost 6 bases and 7 bases, there was a span of 28 bases. CDR1 and CDR2 from the germline V gene are DFQATT and SNEGSKA (reference sequence). This sample was included in a study of blood T cells in healthy people across ages. Sample-barcoded 5' priming and a J-beta primer mix drove a second PCR of roughly 6 to 12 cycles. TCRdb ran MiXCR on the 5' RACE reads and lists one entry per CDR3 protein. The table shows some 1.7 million distinct CDR3 sequences, with 25% to 30% occurring only once.

The specimen sequenced was blood. The TCR comes from a woman in her twenties or thirties in good health. The chain joins TRBV20-1 to TRBJ2-1, with D perhaps matching TRBD1 or TRBD2 (6 bases each). The CDR3 region has the DNA TGCAGTGCCGAAGGGGGGCCCTTAGGGTTCGGTTGGAATGAGCAGTTCTTC. Protein: CSAEGGPLGFGWNEQFF.